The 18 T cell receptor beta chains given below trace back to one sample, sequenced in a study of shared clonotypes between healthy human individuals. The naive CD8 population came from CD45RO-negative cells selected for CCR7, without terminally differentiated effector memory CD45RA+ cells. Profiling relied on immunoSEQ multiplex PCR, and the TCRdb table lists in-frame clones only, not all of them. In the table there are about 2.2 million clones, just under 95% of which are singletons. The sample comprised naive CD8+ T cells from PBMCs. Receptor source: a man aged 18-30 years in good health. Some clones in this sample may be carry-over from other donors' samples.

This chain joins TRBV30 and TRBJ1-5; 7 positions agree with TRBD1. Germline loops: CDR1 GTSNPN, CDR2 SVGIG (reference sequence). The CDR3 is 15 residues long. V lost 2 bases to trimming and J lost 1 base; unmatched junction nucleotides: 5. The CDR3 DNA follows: TGTGCCTGGAGTTGGACAGGAAAAAGCAATCAGCCCCAGCATTTT. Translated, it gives CAWSWTGKSNQPQHF.

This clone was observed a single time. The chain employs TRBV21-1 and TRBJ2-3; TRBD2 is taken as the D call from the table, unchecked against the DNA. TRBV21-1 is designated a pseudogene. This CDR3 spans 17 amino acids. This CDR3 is CASRRRTSGSFTDTQYF. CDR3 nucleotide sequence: TGTGCCAGCAGACGAAGGACTAGCGGGAGTTTTACAGATACGCAGTATTTT.

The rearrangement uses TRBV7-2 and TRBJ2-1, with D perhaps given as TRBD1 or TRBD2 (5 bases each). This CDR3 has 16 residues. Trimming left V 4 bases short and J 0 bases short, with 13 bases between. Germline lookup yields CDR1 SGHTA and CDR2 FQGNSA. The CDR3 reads CASSSKWGNSYNEQFF. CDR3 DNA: TGTGCCAGCAGCTCGAAATGGGGGAACTCCTACAATGAGCAGTTCTTC.

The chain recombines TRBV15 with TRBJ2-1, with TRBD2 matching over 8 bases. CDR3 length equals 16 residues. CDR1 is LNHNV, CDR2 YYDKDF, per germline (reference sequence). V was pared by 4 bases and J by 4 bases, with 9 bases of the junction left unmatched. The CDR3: CATSTTAGAAYNEQFF. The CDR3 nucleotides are TGTGCCACCAGCACTACAGCGGGAGCAGCTTACAATGAGCAGTTCTTC.

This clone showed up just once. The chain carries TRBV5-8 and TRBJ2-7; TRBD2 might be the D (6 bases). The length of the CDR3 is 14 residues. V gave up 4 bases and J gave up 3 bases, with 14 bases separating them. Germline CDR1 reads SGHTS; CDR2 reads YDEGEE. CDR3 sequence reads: CASSPRGSSYEQYF. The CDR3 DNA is TGTGCCAGCAGCCCCCGGGGGAGCAGCTACGAGCAGTACTTC.

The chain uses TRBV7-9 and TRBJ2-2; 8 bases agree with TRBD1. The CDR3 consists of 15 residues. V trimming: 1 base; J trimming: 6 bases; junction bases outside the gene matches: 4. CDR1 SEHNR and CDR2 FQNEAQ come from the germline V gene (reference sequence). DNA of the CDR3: TGTGCCAGCAGCTTAGAGGCAGGGGGCCCCGGGGAGCTGTTTTTT. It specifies CASSLEAGGPGELFF.

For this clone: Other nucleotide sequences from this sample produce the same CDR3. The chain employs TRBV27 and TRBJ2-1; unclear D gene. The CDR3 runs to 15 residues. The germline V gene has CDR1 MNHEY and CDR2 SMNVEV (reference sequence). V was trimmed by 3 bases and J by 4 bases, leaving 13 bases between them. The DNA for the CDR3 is TGTGCCAGCAGTTTGGGCCAGGTAATATACAATGAGCAGTTCTTC. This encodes CASSLGQVIYNEQFF.

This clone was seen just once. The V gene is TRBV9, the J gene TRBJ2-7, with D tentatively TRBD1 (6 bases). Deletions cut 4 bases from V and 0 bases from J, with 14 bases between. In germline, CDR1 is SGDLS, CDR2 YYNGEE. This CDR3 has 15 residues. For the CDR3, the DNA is TGTGCCAGCAGCCCTCAGGGGCAGGGCTCCTACGAGCAGTACTTC. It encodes CASSPQGQGSYEQYF.

The CDR3 loop is CSVAGQGEGFTNEKLFF. CDR3 coding DNA: TGCAGCGTTGCGGGACAGGGGGAAGGGTTTACTAATGAAAAACTGTTTTTT. The chain is built from TRBV29-1 and TRBJ1-4; 11 bases are a match to TRBD1. V gave up 4 bases and J gave up 2 bases; unmatched junction bases: 9. The CDR3 is 17 residues long. The germline gives CDR1 SQVTM, CDR2 ANQGSEA.

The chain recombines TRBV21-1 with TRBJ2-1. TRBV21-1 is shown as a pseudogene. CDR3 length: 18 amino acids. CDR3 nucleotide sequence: TGTGCCAGCAGCAAAGTTGGATATCAGAACCCTTCCTACAATGAGCAGTTCTTC. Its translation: CASSKVGYQNPSYNEQFF.

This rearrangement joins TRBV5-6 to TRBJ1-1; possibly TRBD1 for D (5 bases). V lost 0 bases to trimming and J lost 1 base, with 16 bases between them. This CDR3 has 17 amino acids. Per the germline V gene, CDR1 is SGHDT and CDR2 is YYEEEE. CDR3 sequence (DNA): TGTGCCAGCAGCTTGGGAACAGGTTCGTCTTCGAACACTGAAGCTTTCTTT. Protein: CASSLGTGSSSNTEAFF.

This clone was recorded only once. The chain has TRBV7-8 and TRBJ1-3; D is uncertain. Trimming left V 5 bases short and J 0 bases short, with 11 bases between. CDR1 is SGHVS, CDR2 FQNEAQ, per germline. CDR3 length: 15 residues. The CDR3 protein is CASSPPLPSGNTIYF. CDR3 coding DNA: TGTGCCAGCAGCCCCCCGCTACCCTCTGGAAACACCATATATTTT.

The chain's CDR3 is CASSQRGLVNTEAFF. The DNA of the CDR3 is TGCGCCAGCAGCCAAAGGGGGTTGGTGAACACTGAAGCTTTCTTT. The V and J genes are TRBV4-1 and TRBJ1-1; D is possibly TRBD1 (6 bases). V lost 2 bases, J lost 0 bases, and 10 bases lay in between. The V gene's germline CDR1 is MGHRA and CDR2 YSYEKL. The CDR3 has 15 residues.

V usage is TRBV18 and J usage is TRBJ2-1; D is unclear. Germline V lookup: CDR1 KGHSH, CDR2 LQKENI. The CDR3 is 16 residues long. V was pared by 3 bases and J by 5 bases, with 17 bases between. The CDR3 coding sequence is TGTGCCAGCTCACCTATCCAGGAGTACCTAAACAATGAGCAGTTCTTC. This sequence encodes CASSPIQEYLNNEQFF.

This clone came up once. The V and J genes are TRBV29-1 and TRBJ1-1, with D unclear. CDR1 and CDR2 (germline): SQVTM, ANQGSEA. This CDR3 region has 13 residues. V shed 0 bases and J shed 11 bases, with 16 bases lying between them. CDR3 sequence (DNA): TGCAGCGTTGAAGATTCGGCCAAGCAAAGGGCTTTCTTT. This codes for CSVEDSAKQRAFF.

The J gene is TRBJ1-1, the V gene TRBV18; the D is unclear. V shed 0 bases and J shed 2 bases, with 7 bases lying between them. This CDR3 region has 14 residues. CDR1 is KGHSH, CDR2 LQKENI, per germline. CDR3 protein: CASSPPAANTEAFF. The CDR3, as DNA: TGTGCCAGCTCACCACCGGCAGCAAACACTGAAGCTTTCTTT.

CDR3 coding DNA: TGTGCCAGCAGTTTATCAGCTAGGTTTGAAAAACTGTTTTTT. Amino acid sequence: CASSLSARFEKLFF. The chain carries TRBV27 and TRBJ1-4; D remains unclear. The CDR3 length is 14 residues. The germline V gene encodes CDR1 MNHEY and CDR2 SMNVEV (reference sequence). With 0 bases removed from V and 7 bases from J, the gap between germline ends came to 9 bases.

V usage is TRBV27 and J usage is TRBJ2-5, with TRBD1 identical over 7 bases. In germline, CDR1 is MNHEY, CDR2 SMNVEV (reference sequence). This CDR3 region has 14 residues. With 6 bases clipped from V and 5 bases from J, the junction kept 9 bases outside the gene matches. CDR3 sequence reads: CASRTNRGWETQYF. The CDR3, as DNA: TGTGCCAGCAGAACAAACAGGGGATGGGAGACCCAGTACTTC.